Given below is one T cell receptor (beta chain) in context. Its antigen is as yet unknown. Time point meaning: patch test 2, 6 weeks after DPC sensitization. Treatment specified: therapeutic diphenylcyclopropenone sensitization with weekly scalp DPC. The record originates from a study of human T cells and chemical hapten exposure. TCRdb re-analysed the RACE reads in MiXCR, keeping a single row per CDR3 protein. The table shows 27,000 or so distinct CDR3 sequences, with 8% to 10% occurring only once. General study results and limits: Among expanded TCRs, significantly more large CDR3 similarity clusters formed than among controls.

The clonotype originates from a man in his thirties or forties with alopecia areata. Some clones in this sample may be carry-over from other donors' samples. The starting material was whole blood, obtained in connection with sensitization to the hapten diphenylcyclopropenone (DPC).

In nucleotides, the CDR3 is TGCGCCAGCAGCTTGGAACCGCTCTCTGGAAACACCATATATTTT. Amino acids: CASSLEPLSGNTIYF. The rearrangement uses TRBV5-1 and TRBJ1-3; D ambiguous. Trimming took off 0 bases at V and 0 bases at J, with 7 bases between the two ends. Germline lookup yields CDR1 SGHRS and CDR2 YFSETQ. The CDR3 loop spans 15 amino acids.